This T cell receptor (beta chain) derives from a study of blood T cell repertoires in COVID-19 (dated by TCRdb to 2018 to 2021). Some background on the complete study: Recovered participants in ImmuneRACE Cohort 3 were defined as having two consecutive negative NP/OP PCR tests, clearance from a healthcare professional, or resolution of symptoms. Samples from collaborators originated in the United States, Italy and Spain and spanned both the acute and convalescent phases of COVID-19. The material from the prospective study consisted of cDNA or gDNA derived from T cells, B-cell-depleted T cells, or PBMCs. Subjects who had been exposed to COVID-19, were actively infected with it, or had recovered from it provided the deeply sampled blood TCRbeta repertoires that made up the dataset. A freely available public database, intended as a resource for researchers studying the immune response to SARS-CoV-2, is where the repertoires were released. The samples were drawn from the first 160 participants of the ongoing ImmuneRACE study and from 1,254 subjects provided by 6 global collaborators. A de-identified subject ID, COVID-19 status, age in years and sex were almost always included in the sample metadata. Where available, HLA class I and class II types were obtained from metadata supplied by the sample provider rather than from assay-based typing. The investigation overall reported the following: The amount of clinical and demographic metadata varied by source and participant and was provided uncurated.

TCRbeta CDR3 regions were amplified from genomic DNA by means of the immunoSEQ Assay, a bias-controlled multiplex PCR. As for how the authors treated the data: Nucleated cell counts per sample were estimated from amplification of reference gene primers within the assay. To quantify the absolute abundance of each unique TCRbeta CDR3 rearrangement, sequence reads were collapsed and filtered. For each sample, productive Simpson clonality was calculated as the square root of Simpson's diversity index across productive rearrangements. TCRdb carries this immuneACCESS record with in-frame sequences only. Its versions omit some clonotypes, under half of them owing to an unresolved V gene in the studies checked, with the rest unexplained. V and J calls and clone size follow that table, whereas D and trimming were derived from the DNA. The sample contains roughly 340,000 clones, approximately 89% of them found a single time. The ten biggest clones cover 1.5% to 2% of the sample.

Enrolling through a virtual design, the prospective study's participants ranged in age from roughly 18 to 90 years and lived across more than 20 United States geographic areas. In the prospective study, participants were assigned to cohorts based on the clinical history participants reported in a screening survey and a study questionnaire. Mobile phlebotomists in the prospective study collected whole blood, serum and a nasopharyngeal or oropharyngeal swab from every participant. Additional blood draws and questionnaires over an approximately 2-month period could optionally be provided by prospective study participants. Prospective study blood samples were shipped either frozen or at room temperature before DNA extraction. This clone showed up just a few times. Its antigen specificity is not known. No much larger clone is present one base from it, and per-base qualities are unavailable. Trimming takes 3 bases off V and 8 bases off J; junction bases not matched to a gene: 9. The germline V gene (reference sequence) yields DFQATT for CDR1 and SNEGSKA for CDR2. The CDR3 contains 15 residues, cysteine and phenylalanine counted. CDR3 DNA only is kept here, 45 bases in frame from base 1.

The rearrangement joined TRBV20-1 to TRBJ1-6; 8 nucleotides in the junction match TRBD1. The sequenced sample consisted of PBMCs or T cells enriched from blood (not recorded which). The clonotype comes from a man aged 35 to 55 in a cohort exposed to, infected with or recovered from COVID-19 (not recorded which). CDR3 region: CSASGQGAADSPLHF. The base sequence is TGCAGTGCTAGTGGGCAGGGGGCAGCGGATTCACCCCTCCACTTT.